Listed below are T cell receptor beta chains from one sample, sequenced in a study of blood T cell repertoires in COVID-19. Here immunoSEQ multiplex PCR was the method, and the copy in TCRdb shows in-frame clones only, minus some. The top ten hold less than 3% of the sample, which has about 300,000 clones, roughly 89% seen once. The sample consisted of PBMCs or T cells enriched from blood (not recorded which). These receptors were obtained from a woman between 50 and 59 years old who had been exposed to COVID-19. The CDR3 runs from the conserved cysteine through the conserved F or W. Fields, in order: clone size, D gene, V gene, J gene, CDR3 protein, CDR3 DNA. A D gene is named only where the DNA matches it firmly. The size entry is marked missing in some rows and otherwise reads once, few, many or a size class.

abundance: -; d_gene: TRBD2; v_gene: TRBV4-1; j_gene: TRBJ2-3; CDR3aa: CASSLQTGGLGTDTQYF; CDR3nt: TGCGCCAGCAGCCTACAAACGGGGGGGCTGGGAACAGATACGCAGTATTTT
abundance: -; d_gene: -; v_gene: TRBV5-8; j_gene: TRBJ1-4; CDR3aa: CASSLGDIPTNEKLFF; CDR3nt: TGTGCCAGCAGCTTGGGGGACATTCCAACTAATGAAAAACTGTTTTTT
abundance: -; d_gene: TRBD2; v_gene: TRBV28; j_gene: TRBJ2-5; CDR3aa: CASSLNPTSGGIEETQYF; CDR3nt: TGTGCCAGCAGTTTAAACCCAACTAGCGGGGGGATCGAAGAGACCCAGTACTTC
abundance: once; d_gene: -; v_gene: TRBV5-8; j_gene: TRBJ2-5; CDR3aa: CASSGMGLQETQYF; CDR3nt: TGTGCCAGCAGCGGGATGGGACTCCAAGAGACCCAGTACTTC
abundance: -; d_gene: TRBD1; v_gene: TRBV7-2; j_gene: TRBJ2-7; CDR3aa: CASSLEGQGSYEQYF; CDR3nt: TGTGCCAGCAGCTTAGAGGGACAGGGTAGTTACGAGCAGTACTTC
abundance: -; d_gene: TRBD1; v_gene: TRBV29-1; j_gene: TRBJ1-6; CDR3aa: CSVETDRNDNSPLHF; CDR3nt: TGCAGCGTTGAAACGGACAGGAACGATAATTCACCCCTCCACTTT
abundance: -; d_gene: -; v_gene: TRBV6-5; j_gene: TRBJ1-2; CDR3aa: CASSSPAGKDYGYTF; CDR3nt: TGTGCCAGCAGTTCCCCGGCCGGGAAGGACTATGGCTACACCTTC
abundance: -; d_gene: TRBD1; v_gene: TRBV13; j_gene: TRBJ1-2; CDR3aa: CASSLGDRATYGYTF; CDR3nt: TGTGCCAGCAGCTTAGGTGACAGGGCAACTTATGGCTACACCTTC
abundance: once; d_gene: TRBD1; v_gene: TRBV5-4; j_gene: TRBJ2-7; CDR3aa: CASSLAGQVGYEQYF; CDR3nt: TGTGCCAGCAGCTTGGCAGGACAGGTAGGCTACGAGCAGTACTTC
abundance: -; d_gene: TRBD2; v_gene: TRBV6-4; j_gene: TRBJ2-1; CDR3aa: CATGGGTRDEQFF; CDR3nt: TGTGCCACCGGGGGAGGGACGAGGGATGAGCAGTTCTTC
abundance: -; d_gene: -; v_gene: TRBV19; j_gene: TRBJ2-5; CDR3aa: CASSIPSVETQYF; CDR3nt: TGTGCCAGTAGTATACCCAGCGTGGAGACCCAGTACTTC
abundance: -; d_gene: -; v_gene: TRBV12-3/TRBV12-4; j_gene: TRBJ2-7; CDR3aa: CASSLDSSYEQYF; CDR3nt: TGTGCCAGCAGTTTGGACAGTTCCTACGAGCAGTACTTC
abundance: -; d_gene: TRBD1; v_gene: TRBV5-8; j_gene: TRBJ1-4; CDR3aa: CASSLAGTGLEKLFF; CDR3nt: TGTGCCAGCAGCTTGGCCGGGACAGGGCTAGAAAAACTGTTTTTT
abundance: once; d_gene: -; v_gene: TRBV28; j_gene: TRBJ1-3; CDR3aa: CASSLYRTSSSGNTIYF; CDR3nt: TGTGCCAGCAGTTTATATAGGACTTCCAGCTCTGGAAACACCATATATTTT
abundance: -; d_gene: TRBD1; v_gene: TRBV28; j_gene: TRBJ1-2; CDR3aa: CASSAQGASYGYTF; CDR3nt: TGTGCCAGCAGTGCACAGGGGGCAAGCTATGGCTACACCTTC
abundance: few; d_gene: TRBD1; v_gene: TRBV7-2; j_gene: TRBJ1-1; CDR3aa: CASSLQPRTGNTEAFF; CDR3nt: TGTGCCAGCAGCTTACAGCCAAGGACAGGAAACACTGAAGCTTTCTTT
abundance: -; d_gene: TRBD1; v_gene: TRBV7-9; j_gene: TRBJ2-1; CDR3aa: CASSPGDRAEQFF; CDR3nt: TGTGCCAGCAGCCCAGGTGACAGGGCTGAGCAGTTCTTC